This passage covers 24 T cell receptor beta chains from one sample sequenced in a study of blood T cell repertoires in COVID-19. The table came from immunoSEQ multiplex PCR; TCRdb's copy has only in-frame clones and leaves some out. This sample carries around 400,000 clones, roughly 88% of them seen once, and the ten largest clones take 1.4% to 1.5%. Sequences were obtained from PBMCs or T cells enriched from blood (not recorded which). The receptors derive from a woman aged 18-30 years who had been exposed to COVID-19.

V is TRBV4-2 and J is TRBJ2-7; D is unclear. Trimming took 0 bases from V and 6 from J, leaving 12 bases between them. The CDR3 is 14 residues long. Germline V gives CDR1 LGHNA, CDR2 YNFKEQ. CDR3 loop: CASSQDARVSEQYF. The CDR3 nucleotides read TGTGCCAGCAGCCAAGATGCTCGGGTTAGCGAGCAGTACTTC.

J is TRBJ2-7 and V is TRBV2; TRBD2 matches 7 bases. Trimming at V came to 3 bases and at J to 5 bases, leaving 4 bases not matched to a gene. This CDR3 has 13 residues. In germline, CDR1 is SNHLY, CDR2 FYNNEI. The CDR3 DNA sequence: TGTGCCAGCAGTGAGGGCGGGGGTAACGAGCAGTACTTC. Amino acids: CASSEGGGNEQYF.

The V call is TRBV9, the J call TRBJ2-3, with TRBD2 matching over 8 bases. CDR3 size: 15 residues. Trimming removed 7 bases from V and 9 bases from J; junction bases left unmatched: 16. The germline gives CDR1 SGDLS, CDR2 YYNGEE. For the CDR3, the DNA is TGTGCCAGCGCGGGGGGTAGTAGTGGCGCGGGGACGCAGTATTTT. Its translation is CASAGGSSGAGTQYF.

V is TRBV14 and J is TRBJ2-3; no definite D call. CDR1 is SGHDN, CDR2 FVKESK, per germline. V lost 0 bases and J 0 bases, leaving 13 bases between the germline ends. The CDR3 is made up of 17 amino acids. CDR3: CASSQDRGKPSTDTQYF. CDR3 sequence (DNA): TGTGCCAGCAGCCAAGATAGAGGTAAACCGAGCACAGATACGCAGTATTTT.

The rearrangement joins TRBV4-2 to TRBJ1-2, with D possibly TRBD1 on 5 matching bases. The germline V and J ends were trimmed by 3 bases and 5 bases, with 13 bases remaining between them. The CDR3 spans 14 residues. Germline CDR1 and CDR2: LGHNA and YNFKEQ. The CDR3 loop is CASSQPGGVYGYTF. DNA of the CDR3: TGTGCCAGCAGCCAGCCCGGGGGGGTTTATGGCTACACCTTC.

This clone was recorded once. The V and J genes are TRBV5-1 and TRBJ2-7; D call uncertain. V was clipped by 2 bases and J by 5 bases, with 11 bases between them. The germline V gene encodes CDR1 SGHRS and CDR2 YFSETQ. CDR3 length: 13 amino acids. CDR3 DNA sequence: TGCGCCAGCAGCTTTGAGGCCGAGGACGAGCAGTACTTC. Protein sequence: CASSFEAEDEQYF. The complete variable domain, with remaining parts taken from reference TRBV5-1 and TRBJ2-7, reads KAGVTQTPRYLIKTRGQQVTLSCSPISGHRSVSWYQQTPGQGLQFLFEYFSETQRNKGNFPGRFSGRQFSNSRSEMNVSTLELGDSALYLCASSFEAEDEQYFGPGTRLTVT.

V and J are TRBV6-5 and TRBJ2-2; 8 bases fit TRBD1. Germline V CDR1 and CDR2: MNHEY, SVGAGI. Trimming removed 0 bases from V and 9 bases from J; junction bases left unmatched: 6. The CDR3 length is 15 residues. The CDR3 loop reads CASSYSEDRARELFF. CDR3 bases: TGTGCCAGCAGTTACTCGGAGGACAGGGCCAGGGAGCTGTTTTTT.

The rearrangement links TRBV19 to TRBJ2-5, with 7 bases lining up with TRBD1. The germline CDR1 and CDR2 sequences are LNHDA and SQIVND (reference sequence). The CDR3 consists of 17 residues. The V and J ends lost 4 bases and 1 base, in that order; junction bases with no gene match: 12. This chain's CDR3 is CASSRQGVGKGQETQYF. The CDR3 nucleotides read TGTGCCAGTAGTAGACAGGGAGTGGGGAAGGGCCAAGAGACCCAGTACTTC. The full variable domain, with the rest looked up from reference TRBV19 and TRBJ2-5, is DGGITQSPKYLFRKEGQNVTLSCEQNLNHDAMYWYRQDPGQGLRLIYYSQIVNDFQKGDIAEGYSVSREKKESFPLTVTSAQKNPTAFYLCASSRQGVGKGQETQYFGPGTRLLVL.

This clone came up a few times. The chain is built from TRBV9 and TRBJ2-3; TRBD2 agrees at 9 bases. CDR1 SGDLS and CDR2 YYNGEE come from the germline V gene. J was trimmed by 1 base and V by 2 bases; bases with no gene match: 2. The CDR3 spans 15 residues. The CDR3 DNA reads TGTGCCAGCAGCGTCGGCGGGGGGGGCACAGATACGCAGTATTTT. It is translated as CASSVGGGGTDTQYF.

This chain uses TRBV11-2 with TRBJ2-7, with TRBD2 as a possible D gene (5 bases). CDR3 size: 13 residues. Germline CDR1 reads SGHAT; CDR2 reads FQNNGV. Deletions cut 5 bases from V and 3 bases from J, with 11 bases between. The CDR3 sequence is CASSLRASYEQYF. The DNA of the CDR3 is TGTGCCAGCAGCCTGCGGGCGAGCTACGAGCAGTACTTC.

The genes are TRBV28 and TRBJ2-4; D perhaps matches TRBD2 (7 bases). The V gene's germline CDR1 is MDHEN and CDR2 SYDVKM. This CDR3 spans 15 amino acids. The ends were cut back, 10 bases at V and 3 bases at J, with 19 bases in the middle. In DNA form, the CDR3 reads TGTGCCACCCTAGGGGGAGGGCTTGGCAAAAACATTCAGTACTTC. Its protein product is CATLGGGLGKNIQYF.

This rearrangement joins TRBV6-4 to TRBJ2-3, with D possibly TRBD2 on 6 matching bases. The CDR3 loop spans 14 amino acids. The ends were cut back, 5 bases at V and 0 bases at J, with 9 bases in the middle. Per the germline V gene, CDR1 is MRHNA and CDR2 is SNTAGT. CDR3 sequence reads: CASSRGTSTDTQYF. The CDR3 region has the DNA TGTGCCAGCAGTCGGGGGACTAGCACAGATACGCAGTATTTT.

This clone was found once. The J gene is TRBJ2-5, the V gene TRBV7-9; D unclear. This CDR3 contains 13 residues. V lost 5 bases and J lost 1, with 8 bases in between. Germline assignment: CDR1 SEHNR and CDR2 FQNEAQ (reference sequence). CDR3 protein: CASSPSSQETQYF. DNA for the CDR3: TGTGCCAGCAGCCCCAGTTCCCAAGAGACCCAGTACTTC.

The V gene is TRBV6-2 or TRBV6-3, the J gene TRBJ2-1; TRBD2 matches 7 bases. V dropped 0 bases and J dropped 3; count of bases not matched to a gene: 14. This CDR3 has 19 residues. In germline, CDR1 is MNHEY, CDR2 SVGEGT. The chain's CDR3 is CASSYSSYGSGPIYNEQFF. As DNA, the CDR3 is TGTGCCAGCAGTTACTCGAGCTATGGTAGCGGGCCGATCTACAATGAGCAGTTCTTC.

The V call is TRBV23-1, the J call TRBJ1-6, with 8 bases matching TRBD1. TRBV23-1 belongs to the ORF category, with a function that is uncertain. Trimming cost V 8 bases and J 3 bases; bases outside gene matches: 18. The CDR3 consists of 19 residues. The CDR3 protein is CASRPRGVDRGVYNSPLHF. CDR3 bases: TGCGCCAGCCGCCCCCGGGGGGTTGACAGGGGCGTCTATAATTCACCCCTCCACTTT.

The J gene is TRBJ1-2, the V gene TRBV4-1; D is unclear. Germline CDR1 and CDR2: MGHRA and YSYEKL. The V end lost 3 bases, the J end lost 1 base, and 9 bases lay between the germline ends. CDR3 size: 14 residues. CDR3 DNA: TGCGCCAGCAGCCACCTACCTCTTAACTATGGCTACACCTTC. Translating gives CASSHLPLNYGYTF.

The chain combines TRBV6-1 with TRBJ1-2, with a weak D call TRBD1 (6 bases). The ends were cut back, 1 base at V and 4 bases at J, with 13 bases in the middle. The CDR3 has 15 amino acids. In germline, CDR1 is MNHNS, CDR2 SASEGT. The CDR3: CASSEGQVTAYGYTF. As DNA, the CDR3 is TGTGCCAGCAGTGAAGGACAGGTGACGGCCTATGGCTACACCTTC.

The chain joins TRBV4-1 to TRBJ1-2; a weak D match, TRBD1 (6 bases). The CDR3 has 15 amino acids. Germline V gives CDR1 MGHRA, CDR2 YSYEKL. Trimming stripped 3 bases from V and 4 bases from J, with 15 bases between. The CDR3 DNA reads as TGCGCCAGCAGCCATCCCCCGGCAGGGGCCTATGGCTACACCTTC. Translation: CASSHPPAGAYGYTF.

The chain is built from TRBV20-1 and TRBJ2-7; unclear D gene. The V end was cut by 3 bases, the J end by 6 bases, with 6 bases between. Germline V gene sequence: CDR1 DFQATT, CDR2 SNEGSKA (reference sequence). The CDR3 consists of 10 residues. CDR3 nucleotide sequence: TGCAGTGCTAGTGAGGCCGAGCAGTACTTC. Encoded protein: CSASEAEQYF.

The rearrangement joins TRBV7-9 to TRBJ2-1; 8 bases line up with TRBD1. J gave up 9 bases and V 5 bases, and 12 bases lay outside the gene matches. CDR3 length: 15 residues. Germline V gene lookup returns CDR1 SEHNR and CDR2 FQNEAQ (reference sequence). The DNA for the CDR3 is TGTGCCAGCAGCCAAACAGGGGGTTTGATTGGTGAGCAGTTCTTC. As protein: CASSQTGGLIGEQFF.

V and J are TRBV6-5 and TRBJ2-7; the D gene is possibly TRBD1 (6 bases). CDR3 length: 14 amino acids. Trimming took 2 bases from V and 4 from J, leaving 12 bases between them. From germline, CDR1 is MNHEY and CDR2 SVGAGI. As DNA, the CDR3 is TGTGCCAGCAGTTACGAGGGCAGGGGTTACGAGCAGTACTTC. This encodes CASSYEGRGYEQYF.

The V gene is TRBV5-1, the J gene TRBJ2-1, with D possibly matching TRBD2 (6 bases). The length of the CDR3 is 14 residues. Trimming took 2 bases from V and 7 from J, leaving 13 bases between them. Germline-derived CDR1 and CDR2 are SGHRS and YFSETQ. CDR3 nucleotide sequence: TGCGCCAGCAGCTTCTCCGGGACTCCTAATGAGCAGTTCTTC. Translation: CASSFSGTPNEQFF.

The chain carries TRBV28 and TRBJ1-5, with a weak D call TRBD1 (5 bases). The CDR3 totals 17 residues. Germline CDR1 MDHEN, CDR2 SYDVKM. The V and J ends lost 4 bases and 4 bases respectively, with 20 bases between them. CDR3 sequence reads: CASSSHILKKGNQPQHF. The CDR3 nucleotides read TGTGCCAGCAGTTCCCATATACTCAAAAAGGGGAATCAGCCCCAGCATTTT.

V is TRBV9 and J is TRBJ1-2; 9 bases fit TRBD1. J lost 7 bases, V lost 6 bases, and 16 bases had no gene match. This CDR3 comprises 16 residues. CDR1 and CDR2 from the germline V gene are SGDLS and YYNGEE. CDR3 amino acids: CASTRQGEFGDRGYTF. The CDR3 DNA reads as TGTGCCAGCACGAGACAGGGGGAGTTCGGGGACCGTGGCTACACCTTC.